Presented here are 32 T cell receptor beta chains from one specimen sequenced in a study of Ad26.COV2.S vaccination and SARS-CoV-2 variants. Treatment given: roughly 18 received Ad26.COV2.S at low or high dose, single or two shots; a few received placebo; per-sample allocation not given. Samples were taken on day 63 after the first vaccine or placebo injection. Sequencing was performed with immunoSEQ multiplex PCR; in TCRdb, only in-frame clones are kept and a portion is missing. The sample shows some 480,000 clones, roughly 89% of them seen only once. Sequences were derived from peripheral blood, sampled in a trial of Ad26.COV2.S vaccine versus placebo. The receptors originated from a person aged 18-60 years who received the Ad26.COV2.S COVID-19 vaccine or a placebo.

CDR3 sequence reads: CSVGIESTFF. The CDR3 region has the DNA TGCAGCGTTGGAATAGAGAGTACTTTCTTT. This chain connects TRBV29-1 to TRBJ1-1; D gene ambiguous. The CDR3 sequence is 10 residues long. V lost 4 bases and J 12 bases, leaving 12 bases between the germline ends. The germline V gene has CDR1 SQVTM and CDR2 ANQGSEA.

V usage is TRBV19 and J usage is TRBJ2-2, with 9 nucleotides matching TRBD2. Germline CDR1 is LNHDA and CDR2 is SQIVND (reference sequence). V shed 5 bases, J shed 4 bases, and the junction held 8 bases outside the gene matches. CDR3 length equals 16 residues. The DNA of the CDR3 is TGTGCCAGTAGTGGGACTAGCTTAAGTGGCACCGGGGAGCTGTTTTTT. This encodes CASSGTSLSGTGELFF.

A single count supports this clone. The chain is built from TRBV5-6 and TRBJ2-7; D is possibly TRBD1 (5 bases). Trimming stripped 2 bases from V and 2 bases from J, with 11 bases between. Germline lookup yields CDR1 SGHDT and CDR2 YYEEEE. The CDR3 is 14 amino acids. This CDR3 is CASSFRVGAYEQYF. The CDR3 region has the DNA TGTGCCAGCAGCTTCAGGGTTGGCGCCTACGAGCAGTACTTC.

This clone was detected only a few times. The gene calls are TRBV5-1 and TRBJ1-3; D is uncertain. The V gene's germline CDR1 is SGHRS and CDR2 YFSETQ. Deletions cut 0 bases from V and 0 bases from J, with 7 bases between. The CDR3 extends over 15 amino acids. The CDR3 coding sequence is TGCGCCAGCAGCTTGGCCGGGAGCTCTGGAAACACCATATATTTT. This codes for CASSLAGSSGNTIYF.

This clone has more than one count but fewer than ten. The V and J genes are TRBV18 and TRBJ1-2; D is undetermined. Germline CDR1 KGHSH, CDR2 LQKENI. The CDR3 loop spans 15 amino acids. The V gene lost 4 bases and the J gene lost 8 bases, with 20 bases spanning the gap. CDR3 bases: TGTGCCAGCTCACTCGACCGGGAACGGTCCACCGGCTACACCTTC. This encodes CASSLDRERSTGYTF.

The gene calls are TRBV2 and TRBJ1-2, with a tentative D call TRBD1 (5 bases). This CDR3 comprises 12 residues. The V gene lost 7 bases and the J gene lost 2 bases, with 8 bases spanning the gap. Germline V CDR1 and CDR2: SNHLY, FYNNEI. Here the CDR3 DNA reads TGTGCCAGCAAGGGACCGAACTATGGCTACACCTTC. Its protein is CASKGPNYGYTF.

This chain connects TRBV19 to TRBJ2-7; D gene unclear. This CDR3 region has 12 residues. V lost 7 bases to trimming and J lost 3 bases, with 10 bases between them. Germline V gene sequence: CDR1 LNHDA, CDR2 SQIVND (reference sequence). The CDR3 DNA sequence: TGTGCCAGTAAAGGAGTAAACTACGAGCAGTACTTC. Its translation: CASKGVNYEQYF.

The chain recombines TRBV10-3 with TRBJ1-5; D is ambiguous. Trimming removed 10 bases at V and 2 bases at J, with 12 bases between. Germline V CDR1 and CDR2: ENHRY, SYGVKD. CDR3 length equals 13 residues. The CDR3 is CATGPHGNQPQHF. In DNA form, the CDR3 reads TGTGCCACCGGACCCCATGGCAATCAGCCCCAGCATTTT.

The rearrangement links TRBV27 to TRBJ1-6, with D hard to call. Germline-derived CDR1 and CDR2 are MNHEY and SMNVEV (reference sequence). The CDR3 sequence is 15 residues long. Trimming left V 6 bases short and J 0 bases short, with 9 bases between. The CDR3 sequence: CASRAVTSYNSPLHF. CDR3 in DNA: TGTGCCAGCAGGGCCGTCACCTCCTATAATTCACCCCTCCACTTT.

This sequence joins TRBV19 and TRBJ1-2; D gene unclear. CDR3 length: 15 residues. Germline V lookup: CDR1 LNHDA, CDR2 SQIVND (reference sequence). The ends were cut back, 6 bases at V and 2 bases at J, with 16 bases in the middle. This CDR3 is CASRNPGGANYGYTF. The CDR3, as DNA: TGTGCCAGTAGGAATCCGGGAGGAGCGAACTATGGCTACACCTTC. The full variable domain, in which reference TRBV19 and TRBJ1-2 provide the parts outside the CDR3, is DGGITQSPKYLFRKEGQNVTLSCEQNLNHDAMYWYRQDPGQGLRLIYYSQIVNDFQKGDIAEGYSVSREKKESFPLTVTSAQKNPTAFYLCASRNPGGANYGYTFGSGTRLTVV.

The chain has TRBV7-9 and TRBJ1-3; no clear D. Looked up from germline, CDR1 is SEHNR and CDR2 is FQNEAQ (reference sequence). With 5 bases removed from V and 5 bases from J, the gap between germline ends came to 7 bases. The CDR3 has 12 amino acids. The CDR3 nucleotides read TGTGCCAGCAGCGACCGGAGAAACACCATATATTTT. This codes for CASSDRRNTIYF.

This chain links TRBV28 with TRBJ2-1; D is possibly TRBD1 or TRBD2 (5 bases each). V gave up 6 bases and J gave up 7 bases, with 13 bases separating them. The CDR3 sequence is 13 residues long. Germline CDR1 MDHEN, CDR2 SYDVKM. Here the CDR3 reads CASSRGNKNEQFF. CDR3 nucleotides: TGTGCCAGCAGCCGGGGCAATAAAAATGAGCAGTTCTTC.

This clone was seen a handful of times. The genes are TRBV6-5 and TRBJ2-1; D might be TRBD1 or TRBD2, each matching 7 bases. The germline V gene encodes CDR1 MNHEY and CDR2 SVGAGI. This CDR3 contains 14 residues. The germline V and J ends were trimmed by 2 bases and 10 bases, with 15 bases remaining between them. CDR3 in amino acids: CASSYVQGGLEQFF. The DNA of the CDR3 is TGTGCCAGCAGTTACGTTCAGGGGGGGTTGGAGCAGTTCTTC.

This chain links TRBV18 with TRBJ2-1, with 11 bases aligning to TRBD2. Germline CDR1 KGHSH, CDR2 LQKENI. The CDR3 totals 17 residues. With 6 bases clipped from V and 4 bases from J, the junction kept 11 bases outside the gene matches. The DNA for the CDR3 is TGTGCCAGCTCCCCGGCGGTAGCGGGAGGGGCATACAATGAGCAGTTCTTC. It translates to CASSPAVAGGAYNEQFF.

The chain couples TRBV30 to TRBJ1-1; D gene ambiguous. The ends were cut back, 5 bases at V and 0 bases at J, with 10 bases in the middle. The CDR3 is 13 amino acids. Germline lookup yields CDR1 GTSNPN and CDR2 SVGIG (reference sequence). The CDR3 here is CAWVLRLNTEAFF. CDR3 sequence (DNA): TGTGCCTGGGTCCTGCGGCTGAACACTGAAGCTTTCTTT.

The chain has TRBV29-1 and TRBJ1-4; D gene unclear. Between the trimmed V and J ends, which lost 4 bases and 8 bases, there was a span of 14 bases. The CDR3 is made up of 13 amino acids. Per the germline V gene, CDR1 is SQVTM and CDR2 is ANQGSEA. Written as DNA, the CDR3 is TGCAGCGTTGCCCCTACCGTTGGGGAAAAACTGTTTTTT. It encodes CSVAPTVGEKLFF.

The CDR3 sequence: CASSPETWIQYF. For the CDR3, the DNA is TGTGCCAGTAGTCCCGAGACGTGGATCCAGTACTTC. This rearrangement joins TRBV19 to TRBJ2-4; no firm D call. CDR1 LNHDA and CDR2 SQIVND come from the germline V gene (reference sequence). The CDR3 spans 12 residues. Deletions cut 5 bases from V and 13 bases from J, with 15 bases between. Combining the CDR3 with reference TRBV19 and TRBJ2-4 gives the whole variable domain DGGITQSPKYLFRKEGQNVTLSCEQNLNHDAMYWYRQDPGQGLRLIYYSQIVNDFQKGDIAEGYSVSREKKESFPLTVTSAQKNPTAFYLCASSPETWIQYFGAGTRLSVL.

In this sample, this clone turned up a few times. The chain combines TRBV7-8 with TRBJ1-5, with TRBD1 matching over 11 bases. Trimming removed 1 base from V and 7 bases from J; junction bases left unmatched: 6. The CDR3 totals 16 residues. Germline lookup yields CDR1 SGHVS and CDR2 FQNEAQ. In nucleotides, the CDR3 is TGTGCCAGCAGCTTAGGGGGACAGGGGGTTTCGCAGCCCCAGCATTTT. Translating it yields CASSLGGQGVSQPQHF. The entire variable domain, with the rest obtained from reference TRBV7-8 and TRBJ1-5, is as follows: GAGVSQSPRYKVAKRGQDVALRCDPISGHVSLFWYQQALGQGPEFLTYFQNEAQLDKSGLPSDRFFAERPEGSVSTLKIQRTQQEDSAVYLCASSLGGQGVSQPQHFGDGTRLSIL.

The J gene is TRBJ2-7, the V gene TRBV6-6, with D maybe TRBD1 (5 bases). The germline V gene has CDR1 MNHNY and CDR2 SVGAGI (reference sequence). V was cut by 5 bases and J by 5 bases, with 16 bases left in between. This CDR3 spans 14 amino acids. CDR3 coding DNA: TGTGCCAGCAGTAGTCAGGGATCTCGAAACGAGCAGTACTTC. Protein: CASSSQGSRNEQYF.

This sequence joins TRBV21-1 and TRBJ1-1; TRBD1 is taken as the D call from the table, unchecked against the DNA. TRBV21-1 is noted as a pseudogene. The CDR3 is 15 residues long. The CDR3 DNA reads as TGTGCCAGCAGCTTTCACAGGGATACGAACACTGAAGCTTTCTTT. Its translation: CASSFHRDTNTEAFF.

J is TRBJ1-1 and V is TRBV6-5, with D tentatively TRBD1 (6 bases). Trimming shortened V by 5 bases and J by 5 bases, and 18 bases separated the two germline ends. Germline-derived CDR1 and CDR2 are MNHEY and SVGAGI. The CDR3 length is 15 residues. CDR3 region: CASSNRGGGGTEAFF. The CDR3 nucleotides are TGTGCCAGCAGTAACCGAGGGGGGGGAGGGACTGAAGCTTTCTTT.

The rearrangement uses TRBV6-2 or TRBV6-3 and TRBJ2-5, with TRBD1 identical over 11 bases. V lost 0 bases, J lost 2 bases, and 2 bases stayed unmatched. CDR3 length equals 16 residues. Germline V gives CDR1 MNHEY, CDR2 SVGEGT. The CDR3 DNA is TGTGCCAGCAGTTACTCCGGGACAGGGGGACAAGAGACCCAGTACTTC. Encoded protein: CASSYSGTGGQETQYF.

CDR3 DNA sequence: TGTGCCAGCAGTCTCAGCGGGACGGTCACCTACGAGCAGTACTTC. Its protein is CASSLSGTVTYEQYF. V is TRBV6-2 or TRBV6-3 and J is TRBJ2-7, with 7 bases identical to TRBD2. With 5 bases clipped from V and 2 bases from J, the junction kept 9 bases outside the gene matches. Germline assignment: CDR1 MNHEY and CDR2 SVGEGT. The CDR3 contains 15 residues.

The chain is built from TRBV7-2 and TRBJ2-7, with 12 bases aligning to TRBD1. This CDR3 is built from 14 residues. The V segment lost 3 bases and the J segment 7 bases; nucleotides outside the gene matches: 4. Germline V CDR1 and CDR2: SGHTA, FQGNSA. The CDR3 spells CASSLGQGAEEQYF. Written as DNA, the CDR3 is TGTGCCAGCAGCTTGGGACAGGGGGCTGAAGAGCAGTACTTC.

The chain joins TRBV7-6 to TRBJ2-3, with D possibly TRBD1 on 5 matching bases. V gave up 1 base and J gave up 5 bases, with 13 bases separating them. CDR1 is SGHVS, CDR2 FNYEAQ, per germline. The CDR3 is 15 residues long. CDR3 region: CASSLEGAVVDTQYF. As DNA, the CDR3 is TGTGCCAGCAGCTTAGAAGGGGCAGTGGTAGATACGCAGTATTTT.

The chain links TRBV7-9 to TRBJ1-1; 9 positions match TRBD1. Germline V gene sequence: CDR1 SEHNR, CDR2 FQNEAQ (reference sequence). The CDR3 runs 13 residues. J gave up 7 bases and V 5 bases, and 5 bases lay outside the gene matches. CDR3 bases: TGTGCCAGCAGCCAGCGGACAGGGGTTGAAGCTTTCTTT. This gives the protein CASSQRTGVEAFF.

In this sample, this clone turned up once. The chain combines TRBV5-1 with TRBJ2-6, with D possibly being TRBD1 (5 bases). Per germline, CDR1 SGHRS and CDR2 YFSETQ. V lost 5 bases and J lost 0, with 9 bases in between. The CDR3 sequence is 15 residues long. The CDR3 DNA follows: TGCGCCAGCAGACCAGGGTCCTCTGGGGCCAACGTCCTGACTTTC. It encodes CASRPGSSGANVLTF.

The chain is built from TRBV7-2 and TRBJ1-4, with D possibly matching TRBD1 (5 bases). CDR1 SGHTA and CDR2 FQGNSA come from the germline V gene. The CDR3 length is 13 residues. With 4 bases removed from V and 6 bases from J, the gap between germline ends came to 9 bases. The CDR3 reads CASSSGWDEKLFF. CDR3 nucleotide sequence: TGTGCCAGCAGCTCAGGGTGGGATGAAAAACTGTTTTTT.

The rearrangement uses TRBV5-8 and TRBJ1-4, with D perhaps matching TRBD1 (5 bases). This CDR3 contains 15 residues. V gave up 0 bases and J gave up 8 bases, with 14 bases separating them. In germline, CDR1 is SGHTS, CDR2 YDEGEE. This chain's CDR3 is CASSLGWSGREKLFF. In nucleotides, the CDR3 is TGTGCCAGCAGCTTGGGATGGTCAGGGCGGGAAAAACTGTTTTTT.

The chain has TRBV20-1 and TRBJ1-2; tentative D call: TRBD1 (5 bases). V gave up 3 bases and J gave up 4 bases, with 18 bases separating them. The CDR3 spans 15 residues. Germline V CDR1 and CDR2: DFQATT, SNEGSKA (reference sequence). The CDR3 sequence is CSASGVGGISYGYTF. CDR3 DNA sequence: TGCAGTGCTAGTGGAGTTGGGGGGATAAGCTATGGCTACACCTTC.

The rearrangement uses TRBV15 and TRBJ2-7; D gene unclear. Deletions cut 6 bases from V and 2 bases from J, with 17 bases between. From germline, CDR1 is LNHNV and CDR2 YYDKDF (reference sequence). The CDR3 length is 15 residues. CDR3 bases: TGTGCCACCAGGGAGACATTTCTGGGGACCTACGAGCAGTACTTC. Its protein product is CATRETFLGTYEQYF.

The chain joins TRBV7-9 to TRBJ2-7; TRBD2 aligns across 9 bases. Germline values: CDR1 SEHNR, CDR2 FQNEAQ (reference sequence). This CDR3 is built from 15 residues. The V segment lost 5 bases and the J segment 1 base; nucleotides outside the gene matches: 6. The CDR3 sequence is CASSPLAGRSYEQYF. The CDR3 nucleotides are TGTGCCAGCAGCCCCCTAGCGGGGAGGTCCTACGAGCAGTACTTC.